These T cell receptor beta chains were read from a single sample in a study of blood T cell repertoires in COVID-19. Sequencing used immunoSEQ multiplex PCR; TCRdb keeps in-frame clones, though not all of them. Among some 50,000 clones listed, over 70% were seen once. Sequenced input: peripheral blood. Every receptor here comes from a human donor in a cohort sampled during active COVID-19. Both conserved end residues are part of each CDR3.

V,length,J,CDR3
TRBV7-2,14,TRBJ2-3,CASSFGLAGDTQYF
TRBV5-3,19,TRBJ2-3,CARSPRPGRGLSGADTQYF
TRBV6-6,13,TRBJ2-5,CASSRGQKETQYF
TRBV20-1,11,TRBJ2-1,CSVARGHEQFF
TRBV25-1,14,TRBJ1-1,CASSDPARNTEAFF
TRBV30,15,TRBJ2-7,CAWSSGASGRYEQYF
TRBV5-1,14,TRBJ2-7,CASSLYRGGYEQYF
TRBV10-3,15,TRBJ2-3,CAITVAGSSTDTQYF
TRBV11-2,15,TRBJ2-3,CASSLTGGGTDTQYF
TRBV19,15,TRBJ1-1,CASSPRTGLITEAFF
TRBV14,15,TRBJ1-1,CASSQDSAGGLAAFF
TRBV28,12,TRBJ1-2,CAIGPGLYGYTF
TRBV25-1,15,TRBJ2-3,CASNGPSGKADTQYF
TRBV7-3,12,TRBJ2-1,CASSLTRDEQFF
TRBV6-6,13,TRBJ2-7,CASSPGGFYEQYF
TRBV9,16,TRBJ2-5,CASTPGTGGFGETQYF
TRBV5-1,16,TRBJ1-2,CASSPTPTGDYYGYTF
TRBV5-6,13,TRBJ1-2,CASSLPGQGGYTF
TRBV19,15,TRBJ2-7,CASSAQTGGPYEQYF
TRBV9,18,TRBJ2-2,CASSVGAEVAGVSGELFF
TRBV5-5,13,TRBJ1-2,CASSHPGLGGYTF
TRBV2,14,TRBJ1-2,CASTNSGTGYGYTF
TRBV29-1,13,TRBJ2-7,CSARMGQSAEQYF
TRBV4-1,15,TRBJ1-1,CASSLEQGTGTEAFF
TRBV11-1,14,TRBJ1-1,CASSFQIHNTEAFF
TRBV6-6,14,TRBJ2-5,CASGGKRYQETQYF
TRBV3-1/TRBV3-2,14,TRBJ2-7,CASSQDRFSYEQYF
TRBV3-1/TRBV3-2,12,TRBJ2-7,CASSLLSYEQYF
TRBV4-1,16,TRBJ2-7,CASSQDGGGSFYEQYF
TRBV4-2,17,TRBJ2-1,CASSQENGGGIRNEQFF
TRBV19,16,TRBJ1-2,CASSTLPGQGRRGYTF
TRBV19,15,TRBJ2-1,CASSTGGEVFNEQFF